A selection of T cell receptor beta chains follows, all from one sample in a study of T-cell reconstitution after alpha-beta-depleted transplantation in children. Each CDR3 protein is one row after TCRdb ran MiXCR on the PCR reads. The sample has around 490,000 distinct CDR3 sequences, about an eighth seen once; the top ten hold 14%. Sequenced material: PBMCs, mostly from graft donor cells, taken 180 days after TCRalphabeta/CD19-depleted stem cell transplant. The receptors shown here come from a female patient aged 2 to 10 who had a stem cell transplant for aplastic anemia, so the T cells may come from the graft donor. The CDR3 runs from the conserved cysteine through the conserved F or W. D genes are given only for firm matches. Size is omitted from some rows. Given values are once, few, many or a class for expanded clones.

TRBJ2-3	TRBV27	many	13	-	CASSPLGTDTQYF	TGTGCCAGCAGCCCCTTGGGCACAGATACGCAGTATTTT
TRBJ2-7	TRBV5-1	-	15	-	CASSGSVRASYEQYF	TGCGCCAGCAGCGGGTCAGTTCGGGCCTCCTACGAGCAGTACTTC
TRBJ1-6	TRBV3-1	-	14	-	CASSQERRAMPLHF	TGTGCCAGCAGCCAAGAACGACGGGCCATGCCCCTCCACTTT
TRBJ2-3	TRBV7-2	-	12	TRBD1	CAGRTGGDTQYF	TGTGCCGGACGGACAGGCGGAGATACGCAGTATTTT
TRBJ1-3	TRBV11-2	-	16	-	CASSARGAGSGNTIYF	TGTGCCAGCAGCGCCCGGGGGGCGGGCTCTGGAAACACCATATATTTT
TRBJ1-5	TRBV12-3/TRBV12-4	few	20	-	CASSPEVPGLNYYSNQPQHF	TGTGCCAGCAGTCCAGAAGTACCGGGACTGAACTATTATAGCAATCAGCCCCAGCATTTT
TRBJ2-1	TRBV7-9	-	9	-	CASENEQFF	TGTGCCAGCGAAAATGAGCAGTTCTTC
TRBJ2-7	TRBV12-3/TRBV12-4	many	11	-	CASSLIDEQYF	TGTGCCAGCAGTTTAATAGACGAGCAGTACTTC
TRBJ2-5	TRBV20-1	-	11	-	CSANQGETQYF	TGCAGTGCTAACCAGGGGGAGACCCAGTACTTC
TRBJ1-2	TRBV7-2	few	14	TRBD1	CASSLMGQNYGYTF	TGTGCCAGCAGCTTGATGGGACAGAACTATGGCTACACCTTC
TRBJ2-7	TRBV13	few	13	TRBD1	CASSHRGRDEQYF	TGTGCCAGCAGCCACAGGGGGCGCGACGAGCAGTACTTC
TRBJ2-7	TRBV12-3/TRBV12-4	-	15	-	CASSFRSGVSYEQYF	TGTGCCAGCAGTTTTAGGTCAGGGGTGAGCTACGAGCAGTACTTC
TRBJ1-4	TRBV6-1	few	13	-	CASSHWPNEKLFF	TGTGCCAGCAGTCATTGGCCCAATGAAAAACTGTTTTTT
TRBJ1-4	TRBV12-3/TRBV12-4	many	14	TRBD1	CASSQTGIGEKLFF	TGTGCCAGCAGTCAGACAGGGATCGGCGAAAAACTGTTTTTT
TRBJ1-5	TRBV6-2/TRBV6-3	few	12	-	CASTTSNQPQHF	TGTGCCAGCACTACTAGCAATCAGCCCCAGCATTTT
TRBJ1-3	TRBV6-2/TRBV6-3	few	13	-	CASSYGPGNTIYF	TGTGCCAGCAGTTACGGCCCTGGAAACACCATATATTTT
TRBJ2-5	TRBV12-3/TRBV12-4	few	15	-	CASSSAGTAKETQYF	TGTGCCAGCAGTTCCGCCGGGACGGCTAAAGAGACCCAGTACTTC
TRBJ2-2	TRBV5-1	-	15	-	CASSLYASDTGELFF	TGCGCCAGCAGCTTGTACGCCAGCGACACCGGGGAGCTGTTTTTT
TRBJ2-3	TRBV28	-	18	-	CASSLRGFLGVRTDTQYF	TGTGCCAGCAGTTTAAGGGGGTTTTTGGGAGTAAGGACAGATACGCAGTATTTT
TRBJ2-7	TRBV18	-	14	-	CASSPADGGYEQYF	TGTGCCAGCTCACCAGCGGACGGCGGCTACGAGCAGTACTTC
TRBJ2-6	TRBV21-1	few	19	-	CASSKEDRTGSPGANVLTF	TGTGCCAGCAGCAAAGAGGACAGGACAGGGAGCCCTGGGGCCAACGTCCTGACTTTC
TRBJ2-3	TRBV25-1	-	14	-	CASTASAAADTQYF	TGTGCCAGCACCGCTTCGGCGGCGGCAGATACGCAGTATTTT
TRBJ2-1	TRBV27	few	15	TRBD2	CASSFLAGGKVEQFF	TGTGCCAGCAGTTTCCTAGCGGGAGGAAAGGTTGAGCAGTTCTTC
TRBJ1-1	TRBV20-1	many	12	TRBD1	CSEQGAGTEAFF	TGCAGTGAACAGGGGGCTGGCACTGAAGCTTTCTTT
TRBJ1-2	TRBV12-3/TRBV12-4	few	13	TRBD1	CASSFRQGHGYTF	TGTGCCAGCAGTTTCCGACAGGGGCATGGCTACACCTTC
TRBJ2-1	TRBV29-1	few	12	-	CSVGDGNNEQFF	TGCAGCGTTGGAGACGGCAACAATGAGCAGTTCTTC
TRBJ2-1	TRBV12-3/TRBV12-4	-	15	TRBD2	CASSFLAGPHNEQFF	TGTGCCAGCAGTTTCTTAGCGGGCCCCCACAATGAGCAGTTCTTC
TRBJ2-4	TRBV5-6	-	17	TRBD1	CASSYPGQLLAKNIQYF	TGTGCCAGCAGCTATCCGGGACAGTTGCTAGCCAAAAACATTCAGTACTTC
TRBJ2-7	TRBV10-3	-	16	TRBD1	CAISASLQDRVYEQYF	TGTGCCATCAGTGCGTCCCTCCAGGACAGGGTGTACGAGCAGTACTTC
TRBJ2-1	TRBV20-1	-	16	TRBD1	CSAEGAARDRRNEQFF	TGCAGTGCCGAGGGGGCCGCAAGGGACCGGAGGAATGAGCAGTTCTTC
TRBJ1-1	TRBV20-1	few	15	-	CSASGTRGVGTEAFF	TGCAGTGCTAGTGGGACAAGGGGGGTTGGCACTGAAGCTTTCTTT
TRBJ2-2	TRBV5-1	few	18	-	CASSLPPPRHDNTGELFF	TGCGCCAGCAGCTTGCCCCCCCCCCGACACGACAATACCGGGGAGCTGTTTTTT
TRBJ2-2	TRBV5-1	-	15	-	CASSSTGPQTGELFF	TGCGCCAGCAGCTCTACAGGACCTCAGACCGGGGAGCTGTTTTTT
TRBJ2-4	TRBV20-1	few	14	-	CSAASDRAKNIQYF	TGCAGTGCTGCCTCCGACAGGGCCAAAAACATTCAGTACTTC
TRBJ2-1	TRBV5-1	-	16	-	CASSSRKTSYHNEQFF	TGCGCCAGCAGCTCGAGAAAAACTAGCTACCACAATGAGCAGTTCTTC
TRBJ2-1	TRBV5-4	-	19	-	CASSLPVGTGFSSYNEQFF	TGTGCCAGCAGCTTACCGGTCGGGACTGGTTTCAGCTCCTACAATGAGCAGTTCTTC
TRBJ2-5	TRBV5-1	few	14	-	CASRRGDKQETQYF	TGCGCCAGCCGCCGTGGGGACAAGCAAGAGACCCAGTACTTC